Shown below are 3 T cell receptor beta chains from a single sample sequenced in a study of a mutant IDH1 vaccine in newly diagnosed glioma (dated by TCRdb to the early 2020s). Antigens for these TCRs are unknown. The library came from the immunoSEQ multiplex PCR assay. The table was pulled from immuneACCESS by TCRdb, which kept in-frame rearrangements only. Such tables lose some clones; where checked, under half of the loss comes from unresolved V genes, and the rest has no known cause. Recorded for this sample are fewer than 45,000 clones; around 93% of them occurred a single time. Jointly, the top ten make up 3% to 4% of the sample. The time point label here, explained by the study, means: week 23, last vaccination. Each vaccine dose, consisting of 300 ug of a 20-mer mutant IDH1 peptide in Montanide, was administered subcutaneously with topical imiquimod. The sequenced sample was PBMCs, obtained from a glioma patient whose treatment included an IDH1 peptide vaccine. The source is a man aged 45-60 years with glioma.

This chain joins TRBV5-1 and TRBJ1-1, with D perhaps TRBD1 (6 bases). The CDR3 consists of 12 residues. The V end lost 3 bases, the J end lost 13 bases, and 16 bases lay between the germline ends. CDR1 is SGHRS and CDR2 is YFSETQ in the germline V gene. The CDR3 protein is CASSWEGGRRFF. CDR3 nucleotides: TGCGCCAGCAGCTGGGAGGGGGGCCGGCGTTTCTTT.

V gene TRBV2 combines with J gene TRBJ2-5, with TRBD2 identical over 13 bases. Trimming cost V 10 bases and J 3 bases; bases outside gene matches: 17. The CDR3 contains 18 residues. The germline CDR1 and CDR2 sequences are SNHLY and FYNNEI. DNA for the CDR3: TGTGCCACCCTGACAGGGCCCCCGACTAGCGGGAGGAAAGAGACCCAGTACTTC. It codes for CATLTGPPTSGRKETQYF. Using reference TRBV2 and TRBJ2-5 for the parts outside the CDR3, the full variable domain is EPEVTQTPSHQVTQMGQEVILRCVPISNHLYFYWYRQILGQKVEFLVSFYNNEISEKSEIFDDQFSVERPDGSNFTLKIRSTKLEDSAMYFCATLTGPPTSGRKETQYFGPGTRLLVL.

The V gene is TRBV7-9, the J gene TRBJ1-1; no reliable D call. CDR1 is SEHNR, CDR2 FQNEAQ, per germline (reference sequence). Deletions cut 3 bases from V and 4 bases from J, with 3 bases between. This CDR3 is 11 amino acids long. CDR3: CASSFLTEAFF. CDR3 sequence (DNA): TGTGCCAGCAGCTTCCTCACTGAAGCTTTCTTT. Complete variable domain (other parts from reference TRBV7-9 and TRBJ1-1): DTGVSQNPRHKITKRGQNVTFRCDPISEHNRLYWYRQTLGQGPEFLTYFQNEAQLEKSRLLSDRFSAERPKGSFSTLEIQRTEQGDSAMYLCASSFLTEAFFGQGTRLTVV.